Below are 8 T cell receptor beta chains sequenced from a single sample in a study of cytomegalovirus exposure and HLA in healthy donors. In the PCR, 60 Vbeta and 13 Jbeta primers were used. Sequencing used immunoSEQ multiplex PCR; TCRdb keeps in-frame clones, though not all of them. The sample yields fewer than 100,000 clones, around 76% seen once. The sequencing sample was made of PBMCs. All receptors come from a man aged 40-49 years in good health and CMV-seropositive.

The V call is TRBV6-6, the J call TRBJ2-1; 7 bases agree with TRBD2. The germline V gene has CDR1 MNHNY and CDR2 SVGAGI (reference sequence). This CDR3 contains 13 residues. After removal of 2 bases from V and 6 bases from J, the junction contained 1 base not matched to a gene. The CDR3 reads CASSYGGGNEQFF. CDR3 nucleotides: TGTGCCAGCAGTTACGGGGGGGGCAATGAGCAGTTCTTC.

This clone appeared once. The CDR3 region has the DNA TGCAGCGTTGAGTTAACAGGGAGTCGTTCAGATACGCAGTATTTT. It specifies CSVELTGSRSDTQYF. The chain combines TRBV29-1 with TRBJ2-3, with D tentatively TRBD1 (6 bases). Trimming pared 3 bases from V and 4 bases from J, leaving 17 bases between. Germline V gene sequence: CDR1 SQVTM, CDR2 ANQGSEA. The CDR3 length is 15 residues.

The genes are TRBV5-1 and TRBJ2-1; 7 bases map to TRBD2. V lost 4 bases and J lost 0; bases outside the gene matches: 7. Germline V CDR1 and CDR2: SGHRS, YFSETQ. The CDR3 length is 16 residues. The CDR3 region is CASSLSLAASYNEQFF. In DNA form, the CDR3 reads TGCGCCAGCAGCCTATCTCTAGCGGCCTCCTACAATGAGCAGTTCTTC.

The V call is TRBV11-2, the J call TRBJ2-1; 12 bases are shared with TRBD2. V dropped 8 bases and J dropped 5; count of bases not matched to a gene: 1. Germline V gene sequence: CDR1 SGHAT, CDR2 FQNNGV. The CDR3 spans 13 residues. CDR3 in DNA: TGTGCCAGCCGGACTAGCGGGAACAATGAGCAGTTCTTC. This translates into CASRTSGNNEQFF.

J is TRBJ2-3 and V is TRBV7-7, with TRBD2 identical over 14 bases. Looked up from germline, CDR1 is SSHAT and CDR2 is FNYEAQ (reference sequence). This CDR3 contains 13 residues. The chain's CDR3 is CASGTSGGDTQYF. The DNA of the CDR3 is TGTGCTAGCGGGACTAGCGGGGGAGATACGCAGTATTTT.

This chain links TRBV2 with TRBJ1-4; 7 nucleotides agree with TRBD1. Germline V gene lookup returns CDR1 SNHLY and CDR2 FYNNEI. With 6 bases clipped from V and 6 bases from J, the junction kept 10 bases outside the gene matches. The CDR3 is 15 amino acids. The CDR3 region is CASRAGRGPDEKLFF. CDR3 coding DNA: TGTGCCAGCAGGGCGGGTAGGGGGCCGGATGAAAAACTGTTTTTT. Looking up the rest from reference TRBV2 and TRBJ1-4 gives the full variable domain: EPEVTQTPSHQVTQMGQEVILRCVPISNHLYFYWYRQILGQKVEFLVSFYNNEISEKSEIFDDQFSVERPDGSNFTLKIRSTKLEDSAMYFCASRAGRGPDEKLFFGSGTQLSVL.

Written as DNA, the CDR3 is TGTGCCAGCAGTGGAGACAGGGAGGCCCAGTACTTC. Translation: CASSGDREAQYF. The chain has TRBV6-1 and TRBJ2-5; maybe TRBD1 (7 bases). This CDR3 spans 12 amino acids. The germline gives CDR1 MNHNS, CDR2 SASEGT. The ends were cut back, 4 bases at V and 9 bases at J, with 12 bases in the middle.

Concerning this clone: The junction departs from germline at one end; a sequencing error may be responsible. The V and J genes are TRBV6-1 and TRBJ1-4; 8 positions agree with TRBD1. Germline lookup yields CDR1 MNHNS and CDR2 SASEGT. CDR3 length equals 13 residues. The CDR3 protein is CASSYEGGTGSVF. DNA of the CDR3: TGTGCCAGCAGTTATGAAGGTGGGACAGGTTCTGTTTTT.